These T cell receptor beta chains were read from a single sample in a study of T-cell memory formation after mild COVID-19. Using its own MiXCR run on the 5' RACE reads, TCRdb lists one record per CDR3 protein. The sample contains about 430,000 distinct CDR3 sequences, roughly 24% of which appear only once. Sequencing input: PBMCs or a T cell subset sorted from them (not recorded which). Source of these receptors: an adult woman who had mild COVID-19 (a few samples of this study predate the infection). Cell type and time point are not known. Both conserved end residues are part of each CDR3. The D gene is left open where the match is weak. Clone sizes are given selectively: once, few, many, or a class where the clone is expanded.

CDR3 protein: CASNPGQGHNEQFF
CDR3 DNA: TGTGCCAGCAACCCGGGACAGGGCCACAATGAGCAGTTCTTC
D gene: TRBD1
clone size: few
J gene: TRBJ2-1
V gene: TRBV9

CDR3 protein: CASSRLASGGREEQFF
CDR3 DNA: TGTGCCAGCTCCCGATTAGCTAGCGGGGGCCGCGAGGAGCAGTTCTTC
D gene: TRBD2
clone size: few
J gene: TRBJ2-1
V gene: TRBV2

CDR3 protein: CASSQPSGNRENTIYF
CDR3 DNA: TGTGCCAGCAGCCAACCGTCCGGGAACAGGGAGAACACCATATATTTT
D gene: NA
clone size: few
J gene: TRBJ1-3
V gene: TRBV4-2

CDR3 protein: CASSLAGGPGYGYTF
CDR3 DNA: TGTGCCAGCAGCTTAGCGGGGGGGCCGGGCTATGGCTACACCTTC
D gene: NA
clone size: many
J gene: TRBJ1-2
V gene: TRBV7-2

CDR3 protein: CASSPPQGANVLTF
CDR3 DNA: TGTGCCAGCTCACCACCGCAGGGGGCCAACGTCCTGACTTTC
D gene: NA
clone size: NA
J gene: TRBJ2-6
V gene: TRBV18

CDR3 protein: CASSPILTGEKTFF
CDR3 DNA: TGTGCCAGCTCACCCATTTTGACAGGGGAGAAAACTTTCTTT
D gene: TRBD1
clone size: NA
J gene: TRBJ1-1
V gene: TRBV18

CDR3 protein: CASSLDRFPNYGYTF
CDR3 DNA: TGCGCCAGCAGCTTGGACAGGTTCCCCAACTATGGCTACACCTTC
D gene: NA
clone size: NA
J gene: TRBJ1-2
V gene: TRBV5-1

CDR3 protein: CSVAETGWEQYF
CDR3 DNA: TGCAGCGTGGCTGAGACAGGGTGGGAGCAGTACTTC
D gene: TRBD1
clone size: few
J gene: TRBJ2-7
V gene: TRBV29-1

CDR3 protein: CASSPRAGVSRETQYF
CDR3 DNA: TGTGCCAGCTCACCGAGGGCGGGAGTGTCTCGAGAGACCCAGTACTTC
D gene: TRBD2
clone size: NA
J gene: TRBJ2-5
V gene: TRBV18

CDR3 protein: CAISDQNRAESKNIQYF
CDR3 DNA: TGTGCCATCAGTGATCAGAACAGGGCAGAATCCAAAAACATTCAGTACTTC
D gene: NA
clone size: NA
J gene: TRBJ2-4
V gene: TRBV10-3

CDR3 protein: CASSFTGTESYNEQFF
CDR3 DNA: TGCGCCAGCAGCTTCACCGGGACAGAGAGTTACAATGAGCAGTTCTTC
D gene: TRBD1
clone size: NA
J gene: TRBJ2-1
V gene: TRBV5-1

CDR3 protein: CASTYGADSGANVLTF
CDR3 DNA: TGTGCCAGCACCTACGGAGCGGACTCTGGGGCCAACGTCCTGACTTTC
D gene: NA
clone size: NA
J gene: TRBJ2-6
V gene: TRBV2

CDR3 protein: CASSERRGALGTEAFF
CDR3 DNA: TGTGCCAGCAGTGAAAGGCGCGGGGCTTTGGGCACTGAAGCTTTCTTT
D gene: NA
clone size: NA
J gene: TRBJ1-1
V gene: TRBV6-1

CDR3 protein: CASSLDGQYNQPQHF
CDR3 DNA: TGTGCCAGCAGTTTGGATGGACAGTACAATCAGCCCCAGCATTTT
D gene: NA
clone size: few
J gene: TRBJ1-5
V gene: TRBV12-3/TRBV12-4

CDR3 protein: CASSQFRPEVNTEAFF
CDR3 DNA: TGTGCCAGCAGCCAATTCCGCCCCGAGGTGAACACTGAAGCTTTCTTT
D gene: NA
clone size: few
J gene: TRBJ1-1
V gene: TRBV3-1

CDR3 protein: CASSEAGTGVSYEQYF
CDR3 DNA: TGTGCCAGCAGTGAGGCCGGGACAGGGGTCTCCTACGAGCAGTACTTC
D gene: TRBD1
clone size: few
J gene: TRBJ2-7
V gene: TRBV25-1

CDR3 protein: CASSQAQSGGSLDTQYF
CDR3 DNA: TGTGCCAGCAGCCAAGCTCAAAGCGGGGGATCTTTAGATACGCAGTATTTT
D gene: TRBD2
clone size: NA
J gene: TRBJ2-3
V gene: TRBV3-1

CDR3 protein: CASSPRSGGQGRETQYF
CDR3 DNA: TGTGCCAGCTCACCACGGTCGGGGGGACAAGGGCGAGAGACCCAGTACTTC
D gene: NA
clone size: NA
J gene: TRBJ2-5
V gene: TRBV18

CDR3 protein: CASRQGARGEQYF
CDR3 DNA: TGTGCCAGCAGACAGGGGGCTCGTGGCGAGCAGTACTTC
D gene: NA
clone size: NA
J gene: TRBJ2-7
V gene: TRBV21-1

CDR3 protein: CASSPSSGRTDTQYF
CDR3 DNA: TGTGCCAGCAGTCCATCTAGCGGGAGGACAGATACGCAGTATTTT
D gene: TRBD2
clone size: NA
J gene: TRBJ2-3
V gene: TRBV6-6

CDR3 protein: CASSIVPNFEQYF
CDR3 DNA: TGTGCCAGCAGTATAGTCCCGAACTTCGAGCAGTACTTC
D gene: NA
clone size: few
J gene: TRBJ2-7
V gene: TRBV12-3/TRBV12-4

CDR3 protein: CSVGPGGGFLYEQYF
CDR3 DNA: TGCAGCGTTGGCCCGGGGGGAGGTTTTCTCTACGAGCAGTACTTC
D gene: TRBD2
clone size: many
J gene: TRBJ2-7
V gene: TRBV29-1

CDR3 protein: CATSKTGSTGELFF
CDR3 DNA: TGTGCCACCAGCAAAACAGGGAGCACCGGGGAGCTGTTTTTT
D gene: NA
clone size: NA
J gene: TRBJ2-2
V gene: TRBV15

CDR3 protein: CSVEKDKPYEQYF
CDR3 DNA: TGCAGCGTTGAAAAGGACAAGCCCTACGAGCAGTACTTC
D gene: NA
clone size: NA
J gene: TRBJ2-7
V gene: TRBV29-1

CDR3 protein: CASSQDGGRTDTQYF
CDR3 DNA: TGCGCCAGCAGCCAAGACGGAGGGAGGACAGATACGCAGTATTTT
D gene: NA
clone size: NA
J gene: TRBJ2-3
V gene: TRBV4-1

CDR3 protein: CATSSSGSGELFF
CDR3 DNA: TGTGCCACCAGTTCTAGCGGGAGCGGGGAGCTGTTTTTT
D gene: TRBD2
clone size: NA
J gene: TRBJ2-2
V gene: TRBV24-1

CDR3 protein: CASSLGGYNSPLHF
CDR3 DNA: TGCGCCAGCAGCTTGGGGGGCTATAATTCACCCCTCCACTTT
D gene: NA
clone size: NA
J gene: TRBJ1-6
V gene: TRBV5-1

CDR3 protein: CSASGLRLAVFTDTQYF
CDR3 DNA: TGCAGTGCTAGTGGCCTGAGGCTAGCGGTCTTCACAGATACGCAGTATTTT
D gene: TRBD2
clone size: NA
J gene: TRBJ2-3
V gene: TRBV20-1

CDR3 protein: CASSLYGGYEQYF
CDR3 DNA: TGTGCCAGCAGCTTATACGGGGGCTACGAGCAGTACTTC
D gene: NA
clone size: many
J gene: TRBJ2-7
V gene: TRBV11-3

CDR3 protein: CASNEAGGSTDTQYF
CDR3 DNA: TGTGCCAGCAACGAAGCGGGAGGAAGCACAGATACGCAGTATTTT
D gene: TRBD2
clone size: NA
J gene: TRBJ2-3
V gene: TRBV6-2/TRBV6-3

CDR3 protein: CSASWSGRQQYF
CDR3 DNA: TGCAGTGCTAGTTGGAGCGGGAGGCAGCAGTACTTC
D gene: TRBD2
clone size: NA
J gene: TRBJ2-7
V gene: TRBV20-1

CDR3 protein: CASSLAGQGSDEQYF
CDR3 DNA: TGTGCCAGCAGCTTGGCGGGACAGGGGTCGGACGAGCAGTACTTC
D gene: TRBD1
clone size: many
J gene: TRBJ2-7
V gene: TRBV7-9

CDR3 protein: CASSLGQGARGEQYF
CDR3 DNA: TGCGCCAGCAGCTTGGGACAGGGAGCACGGGGCGAGCAGTACTTC
D gene: TRBD1
clone size: NA
J gene: TRBJ2-7
V gene: TRBV5-1

CDR3 protein: CASSPGWGDYYEQYF
CDR3 DNA: TGTGCCAGCTCACCGGGTTGGGGGGATTACTACGAGCAGTACTTC
D gene: NA
clone size: NA
J gene: TRBJ2-7
V gene: TRBV18

CDR3 protein: CASSLGGQHNSPLHF
CDR3 DNA: TGTGCCAGCAGCTTAGGGGGACAGCATAATTCACCCCTCCACTTT
D gene: TRBD1
clone size: NA
J gene: TRBJ1-6
V gene: TRBV7-6

CDR3 protein: CASSQSLGRSSYNEQFF
CDR3 DNA: TGTGCCAGCAGCCAATCTCTGGGGAGGAGCTCCTACAATGAGCAGTTCTTC
D gene: NA
clone size: NA
J gene: TRBJ2-1
V gene: TRBV4-2

CDR3 protein: CASSLVRGPGYGYTF
CDR3 DNA: TGTGCCAGCAGTTTAGTGAGGGGGCCGGGGTATGGCTACACCTTC
D gene: TRBD1
clone size: many
J gene: TRBJ1-2
V gene: TRBV28

CDR3 protein: CASSLSGKLTDTQYF
CDR3 DNA: TGTGCCAGCAGCCTTAGCGGGAAGCTTACAGATACGCAGTATTTT
D gene: TRBD2
clone size: few
J gene: TRBJ2-3
V gene: TRBV6-2/TRBV6-3

CDR3 protein: CASSFGTSGRNDEQFF
CDR3 DNA: TGCGCCAGCAGCTTCGGGACTAGCGGGAGAAACGATGAGCAGTTCTTC
D gene: TRBD2
clone size: once
J gene: TRBJ2-1
V gene: TRBV5-1

CDR3 protein: CASSPRDRGNQPQHF
CDR3 DNA: TGTGCCAGCAGCCCCCGGGACAGGGGAAATCAGCCCCAGCATTTT
D gene: TRBD1
clone size: NA
J gene: TRBJ1-5
V gene: TRBV6-6

CDR3 protein: CASSLVDTEAFF
CDR3 DNA: TGTGCCAGCAGCTTAGTGGACACTGAAGCTTTCTTT
D gene: NA
clone size: many
J gene: TRBJ1-1
V gene: TRBV7-9

CDR3 protein: CASSLGPKRGPEETQYF
CDR3 DNA: TGTGCCAGCAGCTTAGGACCGAAGCGGGGGCCCGAAGAGACCCAGTACTTC
D gene: TRBD2
clone size: NA
J gene: TRBJ2-5
V gene: TRBV7-7

CDR3 protein: CASSMSTQGNQPQHF
CDR3 DNA: TGTGCCAGTAGTATGTCAACTCAGGGCAATCAGCCCCAGCATTTT
D gene: NA
clone size: NA
J gene: TRBJ1-5
V gene: TRBV19